The 22 T cell receptor beta chains presented below share a single source sample, sequenced in a study of T cells in Graves' hyperthyroidism and ophthalmopathy. Using RNA transcripts as the source, TCR beta CDR3 regions were amplified. First-round RT-PCR targeting the TCR CDR3 was performed with the HTBI primer set. Via MiXCR, TCRdb re-called the multiplex PCR reads, giving one row per CDR3 protein. The sample yields fewer than 450,000 distinct CDR3 sequences, over 12% seen once. The sample consisted of blood. Source of these receptors: a man aged 45-65 years with Graves' ophthalmopathy.

This clonotype has at least ten counts. The junction does not match germline at one end; this may be a read error. The genes are TRBV7-7 and TRBJ2-7; 9 bases are a match to TRBD1. CDR1 is SSHAT, CDR2 FNYEAQ, per germline (reference sequence). This CDR3 comprises 13 residues. The CDR3, as DNA: TGTGCTAGCAGCGTGGACAGGGGTGGAGAGCAGTACTTC. Translating gives CASSVDRGGEQYF.

Many counts were recorded for this clonotype. The chain uses TRBV19 and TRBJ1-1; D is possibly TRBD1 (6 bases). The CDR3 is 13 amino acids. Germline V gene lookup returns CDR1 LNHDA and CDR2 SQIVND (reference sequence). Trimming pared 5 bases from V and 3 bases from J, leaving 10 bases between. CDR3 coding DNA: TGTGCCAGTAGTGATCGACAGGACACTGAAGCTTTCTTT. This translates into CASSDRQDTEAFF.

With respect to this clonotype: At one of its ends the junction is not consistent with the germline gene, which may arise from a read error. The chain links TRBV5-5 to TRBJ1-1; D call uncertain. The CDR3 covers 15 residues. Germline-derived CDR1 and CDR2 are SGHKS and YYEKEE (reference sequence). CDR3 nucleotides: TGTGCCAGCAGACTCGGACGGCAAGGGAACGCTGAAGCTTTCTTT. Translating it yields CASRLGRQGNAEAFF.

Ten or more counts support this clonotype. The rearrangement uses TRBV12-3 or TRBV12-4 and TRBJ1-1; TRBD1 might be the D (6 bases). Between the trimmed V and J ends, which lost 5 bases and 1 base, there was a span of 14 bases. The CDR3 totals 15 residues. The DNA for the CDR3 is TGTGCCAGCAGTACTATCGGGGGCCGGAACACTGAAGCTTTCTTT. Encoded protein: CASSTIGGRNTEAFF.

This clonotype was detected a few times. The chain uses TRBV20-1 and TRBJ1-6, with D possibly TRBD1 on 5 matching bases. Between the trimmed V and J ends, which lost 0 bases and 8 bases, there was a span of 17 bases. This CDR3 spans 16 amino acids. CDR1 and CDR2 from the germline V gene are DFQATT and SNEGSKA (reference sequence). As DNA, the CDR3 is TGCAGTGCTAGAGAGTCCCCGGGGGTAATTCATTCACCCCTCCACTTT. Amino acid sequence: CSARESPGVIHSPLHF.

Turning to this clonotype: Just one base apart from a much larger clone, this may be a read error. The chain uses TRBV11-2 and TRBJ2-7; D unclear. CDR1 and CDR2 from the germline V gene are SGHAT and FQNNGV. The CDR3 consists of 12 residues. CDR3 region: CASSRSVGEQCF. The CDR3 DNA reads TGTGCCAGCTCTCGGAGTGTTGGCGAGCAGTGCTTC.

A few counts support this clonotype. The CDR3 bases are TGCAGCGTTGAAGAATACGGGAGGCGAGAGACCCAGTACTTC. Translation gives CSVEEYGRRETQYF. The rearrangement uses TRBV29-1 and TRBJ2-5, with 7 bases lining up with TRBD2. The CDR3 sequence is 14 residues long. Germline V lookup: CDR1 SQVTM, CDR2 ANQGSEA. V dropped 0 bases and J dropped 4; count of bases not matched to a gene: 5.

This clonotype appeared many times. The chain uses TRBV30 and TRBJ1-2; the D is unclear. V was shortened by 2 bases and J by 4 bases, with 11 bases between the two germline ends. CDR1 is GTSNPN, CDR2 SVGIG, per germline (reference sequence). The CDR3 length is 13 residues. The CDR3 DNA sequence: TGTGCCTGGAGTTTGGGCAGCGGCTATGGCTACACCTTC. It codes for CAWSLGSGYGYTF.

This clonotype was seen at least ten times. The CDR3 sequence is CASSGDRGLMLFF. The CDR3 coding sequence is TGTGCCAGCAGTGGGGACAGGGGCCTAATGCTCTTCTTT. The chain carries TRBV9 and TRBJ1-1; 10 nucleotides line up with TRBD1. V was pared by 5 bases and J by 14 bases, with 12 bases of the junction left unmatched. Looked up from germline, CDR1 is SGDLS and CDR2 is YYNGEE. The CDR3 length is 13 residues.

Ten or more counts support this clonotype. V and J are TRBV12-3 or TRBV12-4 and TRBJ1-5; 9 nucleotides line up with TRBD1. J lost 0 bases, V lost 6 bases, and 6 bases had no gene match. The length of the CDR3 is 16 residues. The CDR3 here is CASSPTGGNSNQPQHF. The CDR3 region has the DNA TGTGCCAGCAGCCCGACAGGGGGAAATAGCAATCAGCCCCAGCATTTT.

This clonotype was recorded many times. The chain employs TRBV20-1 and TRBJ2-7; maybe TRBD2 (5 bases). Germline lookup yields CDR1 DFQATT and CDR2 SNEGSKA (reference sequence). This CDR3 is 14 amino acids long. Trimming left V 0 bases short and J 2 bases short, with 11 bases between. This CDR3 is CSARERGVPYEQYF. As DNA, the CDR3 is TGCAGTGCTAGAGAACGGGGAGTTCCCTACGAGCAGTACTTC.

This clonotype was counted between two and nine times. The gene calls are TRBV20-1 and TRBJ2-7, with 9 bases fitting TRBD2. Unmatched junction bases numbered 15, after V lost 6 bases and J lost 0 bases. This CDR3 contains 17 residues. The germline gives CDR1 DFQATT, CDR2 SNEGSKA (reference sequence). CDR3 region: CSARGGGGGTISYEQYF. Written as DNA, the CDR3 is TGCAGTGCGCGGGGGGGGGGAGGCGGAACGATCTCCTACGAGCAGTACTTC.

This sequence joins TRBV28 and TRBJ1-5; D possibly corresponds to TRBD1 (6 bases). The V end was cut by 7 bases, the J end by 6 bases, with 16 bases between. Germline CDR1 is MDHEN and CDR2 is SYDVKM. This CDR3 contains 14 residues. CDR3 residues: CASNPGGGGQPQHF. CDR3 DNA: TGTGCCAGCAACCCCGGGGGGGGCGGTCAGCCCCAGCATTTT. Full variable domain (outside the CDR3, taken from reference TRBV28 and TRBJ1-5): DVKVTQSSRYLVKRTGEKVFLECVQDMDHENMFWYRQDPGLGLRLIYFSYDVKMKEKGDIPEGYSVSREKKERFSLILESASTNQTSMYLCASNPGGGGQPQHFGDGTRLSIL.

This clonotype was counted at least ten times. The chain combines TRBV6-2 or TRBV6-3 with TRBJ2-7; TRBD1 might be the D (7 bases). V was shortened by 8 bases and J by 3 bases, with 14 bases between the two germline ends. Looked up from germline, CDR1 is MNHEY and CDR2 is SVGEGT. The CDR3 sequence is 13 residues long. CDR3: CASGRDSHYEQYF. The CDR3, as DNA: TGTGCCAGCGGGCGGGACAGTCACTACGAGCAGTACTTC.

This clonotype was picked up many times. This chain links TRBV7-2 with TRBJ2-7; 11 bases are a match to TRBD2. Trimming took 2 bases from V and 4 from J; bases not matched to a gene: 4. Germline assignment: CDR1 SGHTA and CDR2 FQGNSA. This CDR3 contains 15 residues. The DNA of the CDR3 is TGTGCCAGCAGCTTAACTAGCGGGAGTTGGTACGAGCAGTACTTC. Residues: CASSLTSGSWYEQYF. Full variable domain (outside the CDR3, taken from reference TRBV7-2 and TRBJ2-7): GAGVSQSPSNKVTEKGKDVELRCDPISGHTALYWYRQSLGQGLEFLIYFQGNSAPDKSGLPSDRFSAERTGGSVSTLTIQRTQQEDSAVYLCASSLTSGSWYEQYFGPGTRLTVT.

Ten or more counts support this clonotype. This chain links TRBV12-3 or TRBV12-4 with TRBJ2-3, with a possible D match to TRBD1 (6 bases). This CDR3 is built from 15 residues. V lost 7 bases and J 4 bases, leaving 18 bases between the germline ends. Written as DNA, the CDR3 is TGTGCCAGCATCCCGTGGGCAGGGGTATCAGATACGCAGTATTTT. Protein product: CASIPWAGVSDTQYF.

The chain has TRBV4-1 and TRBJ2-2, with TRBD1 as a possible D gene (6 bases). The CDR3 is 14 residues long. Per the germline V gene, CDR1 is MGHRA and CDR2 is YSYEKL. Deletions cut 7 bases from V and 7 bases from J, with 16 bases between. CDR3 sequence: CASTQGHGVGELFF. CDR3 bases: TGCGCCAGCACCCAGGGGCACGGCGTCGGGGAGCTGTTTTTT.

The rearrangement links TRBV29-1 to TRBJ1-1; maybe TRBD1 (5 bases). CDR1 and CDR2 from the germline V gene are SQVTM and ANQGSEA. With 4 bases removed from V and 2 bases from J, the gap between germline ends came to 11 bases. The CDR3 totals 13 residues. CDR3 in amino acids: CSVAWQGNTEAFF. The CDR3 DNA sequence: TGCAGCGTTGCTTGGCAGGGAAACACTGAAGCTTTCTTT.

The chain recombines TRBV5-1 with TRBJ2-7; maybe TRBD2 (5 bases). CDR3 length: 14 residues. V was trimmed by 2 bases and J by 0 bases, leaving 9 bases between them. Looked up from germline, CDR1 is SGHRS and CDR2 is YFSETQ. The CDR3 sequence: CASSFVRDSYEQYF. CDR3 sequence (DNA): TGCGCCAGCAGCTTTGTTCGGGACTCCTACGAGCAGTACTTC.

There are many counts of this clonotype. The chain uses TRBV11-3 and TRBJ2-1; D possibly uses TRBD1 or TRBD2 (6 bases each). The CDR3 extends over 15 amino acids. Trimming removed 7 bases from V and 6 bases from J, with 19 bases in between. From germline, CDR1 is SGHNT and CDR2 YENEEA. The CDR3 DNA is TGTGCCAGCACCCTGCGAAGGGGGGAAAGCAATGAGCAGTTCTTC. This translates into CASTLRRGESNEQFF.

Ten or more counts support this clonotype. The chain is built from TRBV28 and TRBJ2-3; a weak D match, TRBD2 (7 bases). The CDR3 length is 15 residues. Trimming cost V 5 bases and J 4 bases, with 16 bases left between them. Germline V lookup: CDR1 MDHEN, CDR2 SYDVKM. DNA for the CDR3: TGTGCCAGCAGTCTTAGGGGGGGGGGTGCAGATACGCAGTATTTT. Translated, it gives CASSLRGGGADTQYF.

This clonotype was counted at least ten times. As DNA, the CDR3 is TGCAGTGCTGACGGCTCCGGGACTAGCGGGAGCAATGAGCAGTTCTTC. It codes for CSADGSGTSGSNEQFF. The chain joins TRBV20-1 to TRBJ2-1; 14 bases are shared with TRBD2. Germline V gene lookup returns CDR1 DFQATT and CDR2 SNEGSKA (reference sequence). V shed 5 bases and J 6 bases; nucleotides not matched to a gene: 9. The CDR3 is 16 amino acids.